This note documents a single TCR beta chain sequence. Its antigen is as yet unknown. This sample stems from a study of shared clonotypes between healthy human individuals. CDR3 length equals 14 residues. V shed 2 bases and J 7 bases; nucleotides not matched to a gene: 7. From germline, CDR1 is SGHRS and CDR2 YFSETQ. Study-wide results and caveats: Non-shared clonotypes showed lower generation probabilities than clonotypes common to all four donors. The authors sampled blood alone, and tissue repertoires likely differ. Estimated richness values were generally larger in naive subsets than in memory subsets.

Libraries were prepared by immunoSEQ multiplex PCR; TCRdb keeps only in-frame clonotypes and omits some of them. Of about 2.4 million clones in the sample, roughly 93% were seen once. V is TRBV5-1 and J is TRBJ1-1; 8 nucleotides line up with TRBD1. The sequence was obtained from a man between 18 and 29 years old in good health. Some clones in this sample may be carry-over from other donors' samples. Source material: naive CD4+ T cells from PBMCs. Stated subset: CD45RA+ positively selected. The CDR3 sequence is CASSFQGAPGEAFF. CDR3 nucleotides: TGCGCCAGCAGCTTTCAGGGGGCGCCGGGTGAAGCTTTCTTT. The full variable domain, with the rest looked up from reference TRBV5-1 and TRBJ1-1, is KAGVTQTPRYLIKTRGQQVTLSCSPISGHRSVSWYQQTPGQGLQFLFEYFSETQRNKGNFPGRFSGRQFSNSRSEMNVSTLELGDSALYLCASSFQGAPGEAFFGQGTRLTVV.